The table lists the clone carrying this T cell receptor beta chain with a few counts. Germline V gives CDR1 MDHEN, CDR2 SYDVKM. V shed 2 bases, J shed 8 bases, and the junction held 7 bases outside the gene matches. The CDR3 is 14 amino acids. These data originate in a study of blood T cell repertoires in COVID-19. Study details: Whether acute or convalescent, the COVID-19 samples came from the United States, Italy and Spain. Sources were T cells, B-cell-depleted T cells, or PBMCs; the material itself was cDNA or gDNA.

In the original processing: Estimation of nucleated cell counts was performed using reference gene primer amplification. Clones were read by immunoSEQ multiplex PCR, and TCRdb kept only the in-frame ones, dropping some. The V and J calls and the clone size are those of that table, but D and trimming were determined from the DNA. The sample contains about 96,000 clones, roughly 83% of which appear only once. This TCR derives from a woman aged 60-75 years with acute or convalescent COVID-19. Input material: peripheral blood. The chain joins TRBV28 to TRBJ1-2; 8 bases agree with TRBD1. The CDR3 region is CASSLPDRVGGYTF. In DNA, the CDR3 is TGTGCCAGCAGTTTACCGGACAGGGTTGGAGGCTACACCTTC.